This T cell receptor (beta chain) came from a study of blood T cell repertoires in COVID-19. At the level of the study: The origin of the acute and convalescent COVID-19 samples was the United States, Italy and Spain. PBMCs, B-cell-depleted T cells, or T cells were the source of the cDNA or gDNA that made up the material.

The germline gives CDR1 SGDLS, CDR2 YYNGEE. The germline V and J ends were trimmed by 2 bases and 4 bases, with 9 bases remaining between them. This CDR3 spans 13 amino acids. Methods used by the authors: Amplification of reference gene primers provided the estimated nucleated cell counts. This table comes from immunoSEQ multiplex PCR, and its TCRdb copy is limited to in-frame clones, with some not included. V, J and clone size derive from that table, while D and trimming were established from the DNA sequence. The sample lists 85,000 to 120,000 clones; around nine tenths were seen once. The TCR originated in a man aged 45-60 years with active COVID-19. The genes are TRBV9 and TRBJ1-1; the D is unclear. Input material: peripheral blood. The CDR3 sequence: CASSVLEGTEAFF. In nucleotides, the CDR3 is TGTGCCAGCAGCGTCCTGGAGGGCACTGAAGCTTTCTTT.